These T cell receptor beta chains were read from a single sample in a study of T cell responses to AZD1222 COVID-19 vaccine. The repertoire was sequenced with immunoSEQ multiplex PCR; TCRdb's copy has only in-frame clones and lacks some. This sample carries 100,000 to 150,000 clones, roughly 87% of them seen once, and the ten largest clones take approximately 1.4%. The sequencing here drew on peripheral blood, taken on day 0 of AZD1222 vaccination. The receptors originated from an adult in good health. Both conserved end residues are trimmed from each CDR3. Each record gives: V gene, D gene, J gene, clone size, CDR3 protein. D genes are given only for firm matches. Clone size, where shown, is once, few, many, or a class for clones that have expanded.

>TRBV28|TRBD1|TRBJ2-7|few
ASSSGQSSYEQY
>TRBV4-1|TRBD2|TRBJ2-5|.
ASSQTSGGQETQY
>TRBV28|TRBD1|TRBJ1-5|once
ASSFRTGSNQPQH
>TRBV28|TRBD1|TRBJ2-3|.
ASSSQGADTQY
>TRBV30|.|TRBJ2-2|.
AWATPYPNQGTGELF
>TRBV30|TRBD1|TRBJ1-1|.
AWTTAGGEAF
>TRBV27|.|TRBJ2-7|.
ASSKAVGEMDEQY
>TRBV15|TRBD1|TRBJ1-2|.
ATSRDNRGFYGYT
>TRBV5-6|TRBD1|TRBJ1-2|.
ASSLGQGGYGYT
>TRBV18|.|TRBJ1-4|.
ASSPLETRVNEKLF
>TRBV11-2|TRBD1|TRBJ2-5|once
ASSPRQGVIRETQY
>TRBV28|.|TRBJ1-6|once
ASSFPRGESPLH
>TRBV19|.|TRBJ1-2|.
ASSIVPAPRRGGYGYT
>TRBV5-1|TRBD2|TRBJ2-5|.
ASSLRLAGAQETQY